The source of this T cell receptor (beta chain) is a study of CD8+CD57+ T cells in acquired aplastic anemia. Study background: On average, sorted CD4+ and CD8+ cells gave about 3.1 ug of DNA. Whole-study findings and limits: Patients and controls had CD8+ Simpson's diversity values that were not significantly distinct.

The J segment lost 6 bases and the V segment lost 3 bases, leaving 13 bases of the junction unmatched. Germline CDR1 reads DFQATT; CDR2 reads SNEGSKA (reference sequence). CDR3 length: 15 residues. Genomic DNA, the template, was used for profiling of the TCR beta VDJ and CDR3. TCRdb recomputed calls from the reads with MiXCR, one row per CDR3 protein. The sample contains hundreds of thousands of distinct CDR3 sequences, 55% to 70% of which appear only once. As to this clonotype: Its antigen is still unknown.

The receptor comes from a human donor in good health, serving as a control. Sequencing used sorted CD4+, CD8+, or CD8+CD57+ T cells (not recorded which) from PBMCs. This chain joins TRBV20-1 and TRBJ2-7; TRBD1 aligns across 8 bases. In DNA form, the CDR3 reads TGCAGTGCTAGTCCGGCAGGGGGCGCACTCGGCGAGCAGTACTTC. Its protein product is CSASPAGGALGEQYF.